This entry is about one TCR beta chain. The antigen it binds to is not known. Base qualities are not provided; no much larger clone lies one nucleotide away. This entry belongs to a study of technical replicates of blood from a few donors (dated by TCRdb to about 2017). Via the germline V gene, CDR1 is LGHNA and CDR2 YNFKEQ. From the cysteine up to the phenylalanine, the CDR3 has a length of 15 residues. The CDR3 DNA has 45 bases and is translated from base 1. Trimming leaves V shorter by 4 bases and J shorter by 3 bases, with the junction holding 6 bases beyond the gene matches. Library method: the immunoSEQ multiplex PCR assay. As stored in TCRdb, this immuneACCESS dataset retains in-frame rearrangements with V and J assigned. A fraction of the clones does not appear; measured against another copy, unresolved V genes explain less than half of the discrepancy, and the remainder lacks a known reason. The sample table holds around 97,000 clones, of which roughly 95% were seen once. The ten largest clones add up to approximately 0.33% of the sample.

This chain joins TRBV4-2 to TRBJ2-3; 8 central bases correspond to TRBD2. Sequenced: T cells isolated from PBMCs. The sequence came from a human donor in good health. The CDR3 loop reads CASSRGTSLTDTQYF. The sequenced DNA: TGTGCCAGCAGCCGCGGGACTAGTTTGACAGATACGCAGTATTTT.